The source of this T cell receptor (beta chain) is a study of cytomegalovirus exposure and HLA in healthy donors. Study information: Later, an analysis reported that the roughly 120 validation repertoires had used the same platform as the roughly 660 first-cohort repertoires. Whole-study findings and limits: The classifier reportedly diagnosed cytomegalovirus status with high sensitivity and specificity.

Clones were read by immunoSEQ multiplex PCR, and TCRdb kept only the in-frame ones, dropping some. Of approximately 160,000 clones listed, 80% to 85% are singletons. The donors belonged to the roughly 130-subject validation cohort, separate from the roughly 720-subject first cohort. The CDR3 has 13 amino acids. With V trimmed by 2 bases and J by 7 bases, 4 bases remained unmatched. Germline V gene sequence: CDR1 SGHNT, CDR2 YYREEE (reference sequence). Details on this clone: Its target is unknown.

The sequencing sample was made of PBMCs. The V gene is TRBV5-4, the J gene TRBJ2-7, with 9 bases aligning to TRBD1. The sequence was obtained from a man under 40 in good health and CMV-seropositive. As DNA, the CDR3 is TGTGCCAGCAGCTTCGGACAGGGGTGGGAGCAGTACTTC. It encodes CASSFGQGWEQYF.